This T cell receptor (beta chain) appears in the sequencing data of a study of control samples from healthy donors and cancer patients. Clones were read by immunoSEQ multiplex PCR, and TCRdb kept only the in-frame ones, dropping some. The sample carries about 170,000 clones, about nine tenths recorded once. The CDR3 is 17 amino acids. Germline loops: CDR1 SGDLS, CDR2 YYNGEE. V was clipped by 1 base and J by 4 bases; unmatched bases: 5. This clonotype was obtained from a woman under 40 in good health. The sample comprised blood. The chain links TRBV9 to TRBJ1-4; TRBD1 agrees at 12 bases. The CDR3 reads CASSVTGTGGVNEKLFF. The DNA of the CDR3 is TGTGCCAGCAGCGTAACCGGGACAGGGGGCGTTAATGAAAAACTGTTTTTT. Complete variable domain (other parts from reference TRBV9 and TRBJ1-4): DSGVTQTPKHLITATGQRVTLRCSPRSGDLSVYWYQQSLDQGLQFLIQYYNGEERAKGNILERFSAQQFPDLHSELNLSSLELGDSALYFCASSVTGTGGVNEKLFFGSGTQLSVL.